This T cell receptor beta chain was captured in a study of blood T cell repertoires in COVID-19. For the study at large: Acute and convalescent COVID-19 samples came from the United States, Italy and Spain.

The data were produced by immunoSEQ multiplex PCR, yet TCRdb's version contains in-frame clones alone and is incomplete. The data show about 150,000 clones, 75% to 90% seen once. Assignment of participants to cohorts was predicated upon participant-reported clinical history. The sequencing sample was made of PBMCs or T cells enriched from blood (not recorded which). This clonotype was sampled from a man aged 45 to 65 who had recovered from COVID-19.

CDR3 protein: CASSQFGGQVKGHVTDTQYF. The CDR3 DNA follows: TGTGCCAGCAGCCAATTCGGTGGACAGGTAAAGGGCCACGTTACAGATACGCAGTATTTT. The V gene is TRBV3-1 (or the pseudogene TRBV3-2), the J gene TRBJ2-3, with 7 bases that match TRBD1. The CDR3 is 20 amino acids. CDR1 and CDR2 from the germline V gene are LGHDT and YNNKEL (reference sequence). V gave up 2 bases and J gave up 3 bases; unmatched junction bases: 20.